The sequence of this T cell receptor beta chain was determined in a study of cytomegalovirus exposure and HLA in healthy donors. Turning to the study itself: The same platform was used for the 100 to 150 validation repertoires and the approximately 670 first-cohort repertoires, a later analysis reported. Findings of the study overall: Subsequent analysis showed first-cohort TCR clusters tending to co-occur in around 110 validation repertoires. It was reportedly the case that the classifier diagnosed cytomegalovirus status with high specificity and sensitivity. Cytomegalovirus-associated status was assigned to about 150 TCR beta chains.

Remarks on this clone: Its specificity is not known.

Method: immunoSEQ multiplex PCR; TCRdb's copy keeps in-frame clones and lacks some. Of roughly 330,000 clones in the sample, roughly 87% were seen once. CDR3 length: 14 amino acids. CDR1 is LNHDA and CDR2 is SQIVND in the germline V gene (reference sequence). Trimming took 8 bases from V and 6 from J; bases not matched to a gene: 5. This clonotype was obtained from a woman aged 25 to 45 in good health and CMV-seropositive. The sequenced sample consisted of PBMCs. The genes are TRBV19 and TRBJ1-6, with 9 nucleotides matching TRBD1. This chain's CDR3 is CASVTGGSNSPLHF. CDR3 DNA sequence: TGTGCCAGTGTGACAGGGGGTAGTAATTCACCCCTCCACTTT.